Reported below is one T cell receptor (beta chain). This record comes from a study of cytomegalovirus exposure and HLA in healthy donors. CDR3 length: 13 residues. Germline CDR1 and CDR2: SGHTA and FQGTGA. The ends lost 8 bases at V and 6 bases at J; junction bases unmatched: 8. Sequencing used immunoSEQ multiplex PCR; TCRdb keeps in-frame clones, though not all of them. The sample lists 92,000 or so clones, 96% occurring once. The sequenced material came from PBMCs. This sequence was found in a man aged 18 to 29 in good health and CMV-seronegative. The V call is TRBV7-3, the J call TRBJ2-3, with 7 bases identical to TRBD1. CDR3 in amino acids: CASGRGGGDTQYF. As DNA, the CDR3 is TGTGCCAGCGGACGAGGGGGCGGCGATACGCAGTATTTT. The full variable domain, its missing parts supplied by reference TRBV7-3 and TRBJ2-3, is GAGVSQTPSNKVTEKGKYVELRCDPISGHTALYWYRQSLGQGPEFLIYFQGTGAADDSGLPNDRFFAVRPEGSVSTLKIQRTERGDSAVYLCASGRGGGDTQYFGPGTRLTVL.